The 11 T cell receptor beta chains listed next were all sequenced from one sample in a study of blood T cell repertoires in COVID-19. Profiled with immunoSEQ multiplex PCR; TCRdb holds only in-frame clones, not every one. The table records tens of thousands of clones, roughly 89% of them present only once. Sequenced material: peripheral blood. Every receptor here comes from a man aged 45-60 years with acute or convalescent COVID-19.

The chain employs TRBV19 and TRBJ2-2; TRBD2 matches 12 bases. CDR1 is LNHDA, CDR2 SQIVND, per germline (reference sequence). Unmatched junction bases numbered 9, after V lost 7 bases and J lost 6 bases. This CDR3 comprises 16 residues. CDR3 residues: CASTQTSGRRAGELFF. CDR3 nucleotide sequence: TGTGCCAGTACCCAAACTAGCGGGAGGAGGGCCGGGGAGCTGTTTTTT.

J is TRBJ2-3 and V is TRBV9, with a tentative D call TRBD1 (5 bases). Germline V gene lookup returns CDR1 SGDLS and CDR2 YYNGEE. The CDR3 runs to 16 residues. V gave up 0 bases and J gave up 1 base, with 12 bases separating them. The CDR3 coding sequence is TGTGCCAGCAGCGTAGAGTTATGGGGCCGCACAGATACGCAGTATTTT. It yields the protein CASSVELWGRTDTQYF.

A note on this clone: At the DNA level, this CDR3 is encoded by other sequences in the same sample as well. The J gene is TRBJ2-2, the V gene TRBV7-9; D uncertain. The V and J ends lost 5 bases and 5 bases respectively, with 9 bases between them. The CDR3 is 13 residues long. Looked up from germline, CDR1 is SEHNR and CDR2 is FQNEAQ (reference sequence). The CDR3 is CASSPPRTGELFF. DNA of the CDR3: TGTGCCAGCAGCCCCCCGAGGACCGGGGAGCTGTTTTTT.

CDR3 bases: TGTGCCAGCAGCGGCCAGGGGGCTAAGTCAGATACGCAGTATTTT. Its protein product is CASSGQGAKSDTQYF. The chain recombines TRBV11-1 with TRBJ2-3; 8 bases align to TRBD1. The trim removed 5 bases at V and 4 bases at J, leaving 8 bases unmatched. Germline V gene lookup returns CDR1 SGHAT and CDR2 FQDESV (reference sequence). This CDR3 is 15 amino acids long.

The J gene is TRBJ2-7, the V gene TRBV11-2; D unresolved. V was cut by 6 bases and J by 3 bases, with 12 bases left in between. Germline CDR1 and CDR2: SGHAT and FQNNGV. This CDR3 is built from 13 residues. In DNA form, the CDR3 reads TGTGCCAGCAGTATTTCGACACTCTACGAGCAGTACTTC. It encodes CASSISTLYEQYF.

This chain joins TRBV28 and TRBJ1-1, with no clear D. Germline V lookup: CDR1 MDHEN, CDR2 SYDVKM. This CDR3 contains 14 residues. Between the trimmed V and J ends, which lost 0 bases and 1 base, there was a span of 6 bases. CDR3 protein: CASSLWTPNTEAFF. In DNA form, the CDR3 reads TGTGCCAGCAGTTTATGGACACCGAACACTGAAGCTTTCTTT.

The sample holds one count of this clone. This chain connects TRBV12-3 or TRBV12-4 to TRBJ1-1; D is undetermined. V shed 5 bases and J shed 8 bases, with 9 bases lying between them. The length of the CDR3 is 11 residues. In DNA form, the CDR3 reads TGTGCCAGCAGTACCACAGTCGAAGCTTTCTTT. It translates to CASSTTVEAFF.

The chain has TRBV19 and TRBJ2-7; 9 bases map to TRBD2. V shed 3 bases and J 0 bases; nucleotides not matched to a gene: 3. This CDR3 is 15 amino acids long. Germline loops: CDR1 LNHDA, CDR2 SQIVND (reference sequence). The CDR3 loop reads CASSMGSGSSYEQYF. The CDR3 DNA reads TGTGCCAGTAGTATGGGTAGCGGGAGCTCCTACGAGCAGTACTTC.

The V gene is TRBV2, the J gene TRBJ2-3; 8 bases align to TRBD2. CDR1 and CDR2 from the germline V gene are SNHLY and FYNNEI. The CDR3 is 18 amino acids. V lost 8 bases to trimming and J lost 2 bases; unmatched junction nucleotides: 18. The CDR3 loop reads CASGWSEQRERHTDTQYF. The DNA of the CDR3 is TGTGCCAGCGGATGGTCGGAACAGCGGGAGAGACACACAGATACGCAGTATTTT.

CDR3 sequence (DNA): TGCGCCAGCAGCCAAGACAGGGCTGGGGCCAACGTCCTGACTTTC. This translates into CASSQDRAGANVLTF. The chain joins TRBV5-1 to TRBJ2-6; 7 nucleotides align to TRBD1. Trimming removed 4 bases from V and 2 bases from J; junction bases left unmatched: 3. The CDR3 is 15 residues long. CDR1 and CDR2 (germline): SGHRS, YFSETQ.

The chain couples TRBV6-1 to TRBJ2-1; no definite D call. V lost 2 bases to trimming and J lost 3 bases, with 8 bases between them. CDR1 MNHNS and CDR2 SASEGT come from the germline V gene. This CDR3 is 14 amino acids long. The CDR3 DNA follows: TGTGCCAGCAGTGAACTGCGACACTACAATGAGCAGTTCTTC. Translation gives CASSELRHYNEQFF.